This T cell receptor (beta chain) was retrieved from a study of shared T cell receptors in the human thymus. CDR3 length equals 19 residues. Germline trimming cut 5 bases from V and 0 bases from J; bases unmatched to any gene: 16. Looked up from germline, CDR1 is SGHTA and CDR2 is FQGNSA. Produced via immunoSEQ multiplex PCR; TCRdb's table is partial and in-frame only. The sample has roughly 410,000 clones, 85% to 95% seen once; the top ten hold roughly 0.02%. This clone appeared once. The TCR was taken from a human donor. The chain carries TRBV7-2 and TRBJ2-5; 9 bases fit TRBD2. Input material: thymocytes. CDR3 DNA sequence: TGTGCCAGCAGCAACAGCGGGAGGACGATATACAAGCACCAAGAGACCCAGTACTTC. Translation gives CASSNSGRTIYKHQETQYF.